The next 12 T cell receptor beta chains were all read from a single sample in a study of blood T cell repertoires in COVID-19. Using immunoSEQ multiplex PCR, the repertoire was profiled, and TCRdb retains in-frame clones only, with some absent. The sample lists approximately 90,000 clones; roughly 80% were seen once. Sequenced: peripheral blood. These receptors came from a man in his 70s with COVID-19, enrolled during active disease.

The chain is built from TRBV21-1 and TRBJ2-7; no check of the table's D call, TRBD2, against the DNA was made. TRBV21-1 is an annotated pseudogene. There are 19 residues in the CDR3. CDR3 loop: CASGIQSGTAVSTSYEQYF. The CDR3, as DNA: TGTGCCAGCGGCATCCAGAGCGGGACTGCGGTATCGACCTCCTACGAGCAGTACTTC.

V is TRBV7-2 and J is TRBJ2-1; 7 positions agree with TRBD1. With V trimmed by 6 bases and J by 0 bases, 8 bases remained unmatched. Per germline, CDR1 SGHTA and CDR2 FQGNSA. The CDR3 consists of 16 residues. The CDR3 region is CASRGTRGSSYNEQFF. The CDR3 DNA is TGTGCCAGCAGGGGGACCAGGGGGAGCTCCTACAATGAGCAGTTCTTC.

This clone occurred a few times. The chain couples TRBV7-2 to TRBJ1-1; perhaps TRBD1 as D (5 bases). The CDR3 extends over 15 amino acids. Trimming removed 2 bases from V and 5 bases from J, with 15 bases in between. CDR1 SGHTA and CDR2 FQGNSA come from the germline V gene. DNA for the CDR3: TGTGCCAGCAGCTTATTAACGGGGGTTAGGACTGAAGCTTTCTTT. Encoded protein: CASSLLTGVRTEAFF.

This clone appeared a few times. The chain employs TRBV7-2 and TRBJ1-1, with TRBD1 matching over 7 bases. CDR3 length: 13 amino acids. CDR1 and CDR2 from the germline V gene are SGHTA and FQGNSA. V trimming: 10 bases; J trimming: 1 base; junction bases outside the gene matches: 6. CDR3 coding DNA: TGTGCCACCGCGGGACAGAAGAACACTGAAGCTTTCTTT. This encodes CATAGQKNTEAFF.

This clone is a singleton in its sample. V gene TRBV12-3 or TRBV12-4 combines with J gene TRBJ1-1; no reliable D call. The CDR3 is 13 residues long. V was shortened by 4 bases and J by 3 bases, with 9 bases between the two germline ends. This chain's CDR3 is CASSSGSHTEAFF. As DNA, the CDR3 is TGTGCCAGCAGTTCCGGGTCCCACACTGAAGCTTTCTTT.

This chain uses TRBV13 with TRBJ2-3; 8 nucleotides line up with TRBD2. The CDR3 is made up of 15 amino acids. V was clipped by 1 base and J by 2 bases; unmatched bases: 2. Germline CDR1 PRHDT, CDR2 FYEKMQ (reference sequence). The CDR3 reads CASSLEAGVTDTQYF. Written as DNA, the CDR3 is TGTGCCAGCAGCTTAGAAGCGGGAGTCACAGATACGCAGTATTTT.

In this sample, this clone turned up once. The chain uses TRBV7-9 and TRBJ1-4, with D unclear. Looked up from germline, CDR1 is SEHNR and CDR2 is FQNEAQ (reference sequence). The V and J ends lost 4 bases and 5 bases respectively, with 8 bases between them. The CDR3 loop spans 13 amino acids. The chain's CDR3 is CASSSRGNEKLFF. The CDR3 region has the DNA TGTGCCAGCAGCTCGCGGGGAAATGAAAAACTGTTTTTT.

The chain has TRBV15 and TRBJ2-1; 9 bases align to TRBD1. The trim removed 1 base at V and 8 bases at J, leaving 6 bases unmatched. This CDR3 region has 15 residues. Per germline, CDR1 LNHNV and CDR2 YYDKDF (reference sequence). The CDR3 here is CATSRAGTGYYEQFF. The CDR3 DNA reads TGTGCCACCAGCAGAGCCGGGACAGGGTACTATGAGCAGTTCTTC.

The chain links TRBV7-6 to TRBJ1-2; tentatively, D is TRBD1 (6 bases). The germline CDR1 and CDR2 sequences are SGHVS and FNYEAQ. Deletions cut 5 bases from V and 5 bases from J, with 12 bases between. CDR3 size: 13 residues. CDR3 nucleotides: TGTGCCAGCAGCCCGACAGGAGATTATGGCTACACCTTC. This encodes CASSPTGDYGYTF.

This sequence joins TRBV6-2 or TRBV6-3 and TRBJ1-3; D unclear. The V end lost 6 bases, the J end lost 4 bases, and 10 bases lay between the germline ends. The CDR3 loop spans 13 amino acids. Germline V gives CDR1 MNHEY, CDR2 SVGEGT. The CDR3 sequence is CASSRAGGNTIYF. The CDR3 DNA reads as TGTGCCAGCAGCCGCGCCGGGGGAAACACCATATATTTT.

The genes are TRBV29-1 and TRBJ2-7; TRBD2 is a possible D gene (5 bases). The CDR3 is 13 amino acids. Germline CDR1 reads SQVTM; CDR2 reads ANQGSEA. Deletions cut 4 bases from V and 6 bases from J, with 16 bases between. The CDR3 sequence is CSVARSGAGEQYF. In DNA, the CDR3 is TGCAGCGTTGCTCGCAGCGGAGCCGGCGAGCAGTACTTC.

The chain carries TRBV19 and TRBJ2-3; TRBD1 might be the D (6 bases). V was clipped by 6 bases and J by 6 bases, with 22 bases between them. There are 16 residues in the CDR3. Germline-derived CDR1 and CDR2 are LNHDA and SQIVND (reference sequence). The CDR3 spells CASRNPGQRSTDTQYF. CDR3 bases: TGTGCCAGTAGAAACCCCGGACAGAGGAGTACGGATACGCAGTATTTT.